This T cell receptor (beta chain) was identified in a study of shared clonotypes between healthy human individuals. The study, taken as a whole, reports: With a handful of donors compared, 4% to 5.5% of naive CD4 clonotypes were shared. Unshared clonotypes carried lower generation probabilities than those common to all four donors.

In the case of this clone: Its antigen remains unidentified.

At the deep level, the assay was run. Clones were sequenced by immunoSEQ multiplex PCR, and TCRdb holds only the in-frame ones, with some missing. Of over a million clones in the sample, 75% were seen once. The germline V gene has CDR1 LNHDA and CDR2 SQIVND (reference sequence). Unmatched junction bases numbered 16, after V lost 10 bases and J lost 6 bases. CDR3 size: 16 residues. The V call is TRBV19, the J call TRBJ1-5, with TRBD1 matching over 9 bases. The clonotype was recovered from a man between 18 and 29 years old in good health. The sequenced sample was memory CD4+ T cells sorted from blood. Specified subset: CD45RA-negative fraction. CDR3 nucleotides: TGTGCCACCTCGGACAGGGGCTCGGGAGAGGGTCAGCCCCAGCATTTT. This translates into CATSDRGSGEGQPQHF.